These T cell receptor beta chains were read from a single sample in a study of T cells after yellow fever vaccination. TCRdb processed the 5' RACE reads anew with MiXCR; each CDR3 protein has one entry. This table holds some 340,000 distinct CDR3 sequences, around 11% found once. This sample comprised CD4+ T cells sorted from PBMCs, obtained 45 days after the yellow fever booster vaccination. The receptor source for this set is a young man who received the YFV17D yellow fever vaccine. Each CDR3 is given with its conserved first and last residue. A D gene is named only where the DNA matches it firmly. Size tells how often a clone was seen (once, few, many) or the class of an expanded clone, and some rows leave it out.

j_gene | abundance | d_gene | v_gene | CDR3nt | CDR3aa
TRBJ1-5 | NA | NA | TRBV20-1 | TGCAGTGCTAGAATCGCAGGTCGATATAGCAATCAGCCCCAGCATTTT | CSARIAGRYSNQPQHF
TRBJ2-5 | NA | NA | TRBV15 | TGTGCCACCAGCAGGACCCCGGGGGCAGTTGGGGAGACCCAGTACTTC | CATSRTPGAVGETQYF
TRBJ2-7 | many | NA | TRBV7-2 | TGTGCCAGCAGCTTAGGAGTTTCCTACGAGCAGTACTTC | CASSLGVSYEQYF
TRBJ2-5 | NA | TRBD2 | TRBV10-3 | TGTGCCATCAGGGACCCTAGCGGGGGGGACCGGGAGATCCAGTACTTC | CAIRDPSGGDREIQYF
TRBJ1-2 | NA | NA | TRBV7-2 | TGTGCCAGCAGCTCCTCGGGGAGCAGGGCCAACTATGGCTACACCTTC | CASSSSGSRANYGYTF
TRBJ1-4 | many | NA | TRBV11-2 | TGTGCCAGCAGCTTAGGGGGGACTAATGAAAAACTGTTTTTT | CASSLGGTNEKLFF
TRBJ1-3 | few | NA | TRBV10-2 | TGCGCCAGCAAAAGTCTGGACACCTCTGGAAACACCATATATTTT | CASKSLDTSGNTIYF
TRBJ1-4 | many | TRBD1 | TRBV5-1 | TGCGCCAGCAGTTACCAGGGGGCTGATGAAAAACTGTTTTTT | CASSYQGADEKLFF
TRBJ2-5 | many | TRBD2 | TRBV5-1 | TGCGCCAGCAGCCAGGGACTAGCGGAAGAGACCCAGTACTTC | CASSQGLAEETQYF
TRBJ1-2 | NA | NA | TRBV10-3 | TGTGCCATCAGTATGGGGGGAGGCTATGGCTACACCTTC | CAISMGGGYGYTF
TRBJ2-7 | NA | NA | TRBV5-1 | TGCGCCAGCAGCTTGGATAAGACAAGGGACTACGAGCAGTACTTC | CASSLDKTRDYEQYF
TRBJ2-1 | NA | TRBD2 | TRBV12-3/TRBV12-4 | TGTGCCAGCAGTTTGGGGACTAGCGGGGTCAATGAGCAGTTCTTC | CASSLGTSGVNEQFF
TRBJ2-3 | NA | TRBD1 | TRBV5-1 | TGCGCCAGCAGCACGACTTACAGGGGTAGTACGCAGTATTTT | CASSTTYRGSTQYF
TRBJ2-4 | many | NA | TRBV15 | TGTGCCACCAGCAGAGATAGGGAGACCAAAAACATTCAGTACTTC | CATSRDRETKNIQYF
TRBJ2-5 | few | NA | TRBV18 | TGTGCCAGCTCACCAACCCAGGGAGAGGTGGAGACCCAGTACTTC | CASSPTQGEVETQYF
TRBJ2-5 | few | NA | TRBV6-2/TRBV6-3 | TGTGCCAGCAGTTACGCCGGACTACGCCAAGAGACCCAGTACTTC | CASSYAGLRQETQYF
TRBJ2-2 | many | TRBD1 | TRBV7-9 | TGTGCCAGCAGCTTCTGGACAGGGGGCAACTGGGACACCGGGGAGCTGTTTTTT | CASSFWTGGNWDTGELFF
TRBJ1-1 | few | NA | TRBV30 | TGTGCCTGGAAGAAAAAACAGGGGAACACTGAAGCTTTCTTT | CAWKKKQGNTEAFF
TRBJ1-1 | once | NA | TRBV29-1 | TGCAGCGTTGCGAGGTTATATCGCACTGAAGCTTTCTTT | CSVARLYRTEAFF
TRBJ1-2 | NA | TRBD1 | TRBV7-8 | TGTGCCAGCAGCCCCGGGAGACAGGGCTATGGCTACACCTTC | CASSPGRQGYGYTF
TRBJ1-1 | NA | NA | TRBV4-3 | TGCGCCAGCAGCCAAGAACACGGAGGGACTGAAGCTTTCTTT | CASSQEHGGTEAFF
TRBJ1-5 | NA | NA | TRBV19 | TGTGCCAGTAGTACCGCGGGAGGACCTAACAATCAGCCCCAGCATTTT | CASSTAGGPNNQPQHF